The 14 T cell receptor beta chains given below trace back to one sample, sequenced in a study of OX40 agonist ivuxolimab in advanced cancers. The table came from immunoSEQ multiplex PCR; TCRdb's copy has only in-frame clones and leaves some out. The sample shows about 100,000 clones, more than 85% of them seen only once. Specimen: CD4+ or CD8+ T cells sorted from blood, collected in a trial of the OX40 agonist ivuxolimab. These receptors were taken from an adult with an advanced solid tumor such as melanoma, head and neck, liver or kidney cancer.

The chain couples TRBV10-3 to TRBJ2-1; 10 bases are shared with TRBD2. Germline V gene sequence: CDR1 ENHRY, CDR2 SYGVKD. There are 13 residues in the CDR3. V was clipped by 8 bases and J by 5 bases; unmatched bases: 3. CDR3 nucleotide sequence: TGTGCCATCGGGCTAGCGGGAGACAATGAGCAGTTCTTC. Amino acids: CAIGLAGDNEQFF.

The rearrangement links TRBV5-5 to TRBJ1-3; the D gene is possibly TRBD1 (6 bases). Per germline, CDR1 SGHKS and CDR2 YYEKEE (reference sequence). V gave up 0 bases and J gave up 0 bases, with 10 bases separating them. This CDR3 has 16 amino acids. CDR3 nucleotide sequence: TGTGCCAGCAGCTTGGTTAGGGGGACCTCTGGAAACACCATATATTTT. Amino acid sequence: CASSLVRGTSGNTIYF. The full variable domain, rest sourced from reference TRBV5-5 and TRBJ1-3, is DAGVTQSPTHLIKTRGQQVTLRCSPISGHKSVSWYQQVLGQGPQFIFQYYEKEERGRGNFPDRFSARQFPNYSSELNVNALLLGDSALYLCASSLVRGTSGNTIYFGEGSWLTVV.

The chain combines TRBV6-4 with TRBJ2-4, with D possibly being TRBD1 or TRBD2 (6 bases each). The V gene lost 0 bases and the J gene lost 5 bases, with 14 bases spanning the gap. This CDR3 is built from 16 residues. Germline V gene lookup returns CDR1 MRHNA and CDR2 SNTAGT. CDR3 loop: CASSDSRGGRENIQYF. The CDR3 DNA reads TGTGCCAGCAGTGACTCAAGAGGGGGGCGCGAAAACATTCAGTACTTC.

The chain uses TRBV7-2 and TRBJ1-5; no clear D. The CDR3 has 12 residues. CDR1 is SGHTA, CDR2 FQGNSA, per germline. The V gene lost 2 bases and the J gene lost 5 bases, with 4 bases spanning the gap. CDR3 bases: TGTGCCAGCAGCTTAACGCATCAGCCCCAGCATTTT. Amino acids: CASSLTHQPQHF.

The chain is built from TRBV11-3 and TRBJ1-1, with TRBD1 matching 7 bases. Germline CDR1 and CDR2: SGHNT and YENEEA. The CDR3 spans 13 residues. V trimming: 5 bases; J trimming: 2 bases; junction bases outside the gene matches: 2. CDR3 DNA sequence: TGTGCCAGCAGCAGGGACAGAAACACTGAAGCTTTCTTT. This codes for CASSRDRNTEAFF.

This chain joins TRBV5-1 and TRBJ2-7; D call uncertain. The V end lost 1 base, the J end lost 9 bases, and 26 bases lay between the germline ends. Germline CDR1 and CDR2: SGHRS and YFSETQ. The CDR3 spans 17 residues. The CDR3 DNA reads as TGCGCCAGCAGCTTGAGCGATGTTTTGGGTTTCTACGACGGGCAGTACTTC. It is translated as CASSLSDVLGFYDGQYF.

This chain joins TRBV7-3 and TRBJ2-1; TRBD2 matches at 10 bases. Germline V gene lookup returns CDR1 SGHTA and CDR2 FQGTGA. Trimming removed 5 bases from V and 5 bases from J; junction bases left unmatched: 9. CDR3 length equals 16 residues. The CDR3 reads CASSPSSGRVNNEQFF. CDR3 DNA sequence: TGTGCCAGCAGCCCTTCCAGCGGGAGGGTAAACAATGAGCAGTTCTTC.

The rearrangement links TRBV19 to TRBJ1-2, with 7 bases that match TRBD1. V gave up 4 bases and J gave up 4 bases; unmatched junction bases: 0. CDR3 length equals 12 residues. Germline V CDR1 and CDR2: LNHDA, SQIVND (reference sequence). CDR3 sequence: CASSRQGYGYTF. The CDR3 bases are TGTGCCAGTAGTAGACAGGGCTATGGCTACACCTTC.

This chain uses TRBV4-3 with TRBJ2-5; tentative D call: TRBD2 (5 bases). V was trimmed by 2 bases and J by 7 bases, leaving 14 bases between them. CDR1 and CDR2 (germline): LGHNA, YSLEER. The CDR3 contains 14 residues. The CDR3 DNA follows: TGCGCCAGCAGCCAACGAGCGGAAGAGGGGACCCAGTACTTC. Protein: CASSQRAEEGTQYF.

The chain joins TRBV28 to TRBJ1-4, with D perhaps matching TRBD1 (5 bases). Germline values: CDR1 MDHEN, CDR2 SYDVKM. V lost 2 bases and J 14 bases, leaving 9 bases between the germline ends. The CDR3 has 11 residues. In DNA, the CDR3 is TGTGCCAGCAGTTTAAGGGGAGGTCTGTTTTTT. This codes for CASSLRGGLFF. Drawing the rest from reference TRBV28 and TRBJ1-4, the complete variable domain is DVKVTQSSRYLVKRTGEKVFLECVQDMDHENMFWYRQDPGLGLRLIYFSYDVKMKEKGDIPEGYSVSREKKERFSLILESASTNQTSMYLCASSLRGGLFFGSGTQLSVL.

The V gene is TRBV7-2, the J gene TRBJ2-3; a weak D match, TRBD2 (6 bases). Trimming left V 5 bases short and J 6 bases short, with 18 bases between. The CDR3 consists of 15 residues. CDR1 is SGHTA, CDR2 FQGNSA, per germline. CDR3 sequence: CASSPLAPGGDTQYF. The CDR3 DNA follows: TGTGCCAGCAGCCCACTAGCACCTGGGGGGGATACGCAGTATTTT.

The rearrangement links TRBV5-6 to TRBJ1-1; no clear D gene. Germline V lookup: CDR1 SGHDT, CDR2 YYEEEE. The CDR3 is 15 amino acids. Trimming took 2 bases from V and 1 from J, leaving 12 bases between them. For the CDR3, the DNA is TGTGCCAGCAGCTTCTTCCCTTCGGGGAACACTGAAGCTTTCTTT. Amino acid sequence: CASSFFPSGNTEAFF. Full variable domain (remainder filled in from reference TRBV5-6 and TRBJ1-1): DAGVTQSPTHLIKTRGQQVTLRCSPKSGHDTVSWYQQALGQGPQFIFQYYEEEERQRGNFPDRFSGHQFPNYSSELNVNALLLGDSALYLCASSFFPSGNTEAFFGQGTRLTVV.

The CDR3 DNA reads TGTGCCAGTAGCGATCCGGGGGTGGGCACAGATACGCAGTATTTT. It yields the protein CASSDPGVGTDTQYF. This chain connects TRBV19 to TRBJ2-3, with D possibly matching TRBD2 (6 bases). Germline V CDR1 and CDR2: LNHDA, SQIVND (reference sequence). This CDR3 has 15 amino acids. V lost 6 bases, J lost 1 base, and 14 bases lay in between.

This clone was counted a single time. The chain combines TRBV7-9 with TRBJ2-7; TRBD1 matches at 7 bases. Germline V gives CDR1 SEHNR, CDR2 FQNEAQ (reference sequence). CDR3 length equals 14 residues. J was trimmed by 2 bases and V by 1 base; bases with no gene match: 2. The DNA of the CDR3 is TGTGCCAGCAGCTTAGGTGGACAGGCCTACGAGCAGTACTTC. Translation: CASSLGGQAYEQYF.